The T cell receptor beta chain under discussion was sequenced for a study of T cell changes during pregnancy in multiple sclerosis. The method was immunoSEQ multiplex PCR; TCRdb's version includes in-frame clones alone and lacks a portion of them. The sample carries 50,000 to 60,000 clones, about 87% recorded once. Trimming removed 5 bases from V and 5 bases from J, with 9 bases in between. The CDR3 spans 13 residues. Looked up from germline, CDR1 is MNHNS and CDR2 is SASEGT. The sequence was collected from a female donor with multiple sclerosis, enrolled in a pregnancy study. The chain combines TRBV6-1 with TRBJ2-2; the D gene is possibly TRBD1 (6 bases). The starting material was CD4+ T cells from peripheral blood mononuclear cells, obtained in the first trimester of pregnancy. The CDR3 region is CASSWTVTGELFF. In nucleotides, the CDR3 is TGTGCCAGCAGTTGGACAGTGACCGGGGAGCTGTTTTTT.